This TCR beta chain stems from a study of blood T cell repertoires in COVID-19. Study-wide context: Nucleic acid was either cDNA or gDNA, and it came from T cells, B-cell-depleted T cells, or PBMCs.

V was pared by 0 bases and J by 3 bases, with 14 bases between. Germline CDR1 MGHRA, CDR2 YSYEKL. This CDR3 spans 16 amino acids. This study enrolled people aged roughly 18 to 89 from around 25 US geographic areas. Two negative PCRs, clearance, or symptom resolution were required of recovered Cohort 3 donors. Authors' analysis steps: Researchers report that nucleated cell counts were estimated from reference gene primer amplification. Data came from immunoSEQ multiplex PCR; TCRdb stores just in-frame clones and leaves some out. That table supplies the V and J calls and clone size; D and trimming were determined from the DNA. The table shows approximately 500,000 clones, with over 75% occurring only once.

J is TRBJ1-1 and V is TRBV4-1; D might be TRBD1 (6 bases). The material sequenced was PBMCs or T cells enriched from blood (not recorded which). The clonotype originates from a woman aged 40 to 50 who had recovered from COVID-19. The CDR3 protein is CASSQEFQGRDTEAFF. For the CDR3, the DNA is TGCGCCAGCAGCCAAGAATTCCAGGGGCGCGACACTGAAGCTTTCTTT.